Sequencing of this TCR beta chain was carried out in a study of Ad26.COV2.S vaccination and SARS-CoV-2 variants. Whole-study context: In the study, Ad26.COV2.S was injected intramuscularly once, or twice 56 days apart.

Treatment noted: around 19 received Ad26.COV2.S at low or high dose, single or two shots; 5 received placebo; per-sample allocation not given. Repertoires come from day 63 after the first vaccine or placebo injection. Within Boston, the person who donated was an adult of 18-55 years. Germline V lookup: CDR1 MNHEY, CDR2 SVGEGT. The CDR3 is made up of 20 amino acids. V lost 5 bases to trimming and J lost 4 bases, with 30 bases between them. This clone appeared once. Sequencing was performed with immunoSEQ multiplex PCR; in TCRdb, only in-frame clones are kept and a portion is missing. The sample consists of around 450,000 clones, 89% of them appearing once.

This clonotype originated in a person aged 18 to 59 who received the Ad26.COV2.S COVID-19 vaccine or a placebo. The rearrangement uses TRBV6-2 or TRBV6-3 and TRBJ1-5; TRBD1 might be the D (6 bases). Source: peripheral blood, taken in a trial of Ad26.COV2.S vaccine versus placebo. The CDR3 loop reads CASSPRTLVWGPGPNQPQHF. The CDR3 region has the DNA TGTGCCAGCAGTCCCCGCACTTTGGTATGGGGGCCGGGCCCGAATCAGCCCCAGCATTTT.